A selection of T cell receptor beta chains follows, all from one sample in a study of Ad26.COV2.S vaccination and SARS-CoV-2 variants. Data came from immunoSEQ multiplex PCR; TCRdb stores just in-frame clones and leaves some out. The sample contains about 350,000 clones, around 88% of which appear only once. The material was peripheral blood, obtained in a trial of Ad26.COV2.S vaccine versus placebo. The receptors come from a person between 18 and 65 years old who received the Ad26.COV2.S COVID-19 vaccine or a placebo. CDR3s include the opening cysteine and the closing phenylalanine or tryptophan. The D gene is left open where the match is weak. A clone size is listed for some rows: how often the clone was seen (once, few, many), or a class if it is expanded.

NA,TRBJ2-3,TRBV27,NA,16,CASRPNRDTSTDTQYF,TGTGCCAGCAGGCCTAACCGGGACACTAGCACAGATACGCAGTATTTT
NA,TRBJ1-3,TRBV24-1,NA,16,CATSGAGTTTGNTIYF,TGTGCCACCAGTGGAGCAGGGACCACAACGGGAAACACCATATATTTT
NA,TRBJ1-2,TRBV18,NA,17,CASSPRSTRELNYGYTF,TGTGCCAGCTCACCAAGGAGCACCCGGGAGCTTAACTATGGCTACACCTTC
NA,TRBJ2-2,TRBV11-2,NA,14,CASSQPRGEEELFF,TGTGCCAGCAGCCAGCCCCGGGGTGAGGAGGAGCTGTTTTTT
once,TRBJ1-5,TRBV28,NA,15,CASSGLTGLNQPQHF,TGTGCCAGCAGTGGCCTCACAGGGCTAAATCAGCCCCAGCATTTT
NA,TRBJ2-3,TRBV30,NA,13,CAWSVLPPDTQYF,TGTGCCTGGAGTGTACTCCCCCCAGATACGCAGTATTTT
NA,TRBJ1-5,TRBV24-1,NA,13,CATSDSGNQPQHF,TGTGCCACCAGTGATTCGGGCAATCAGCCCCAGCATTTT
NA,TRBJ2-7,TRBV19,NA,13,CASSGDLYYEQYF,TGTGCCAGTAGCGGGGACTTGTACTACGAGCAGTACTTC
NA,TRBJ2-1,TRBV29-1,TRBD1,13,CSIPTGGIDEQFF,TGCAGCATACCGACAGGGGGCATAGATGAGCAGTTCTTC
few,TRBJ2-1,TRBV7-2,NA,14,CASSPRAGINEQFF,TGTGCCAGCAGCCCTCGGGCGGGGATTAATGAGCAGTTCTTC
NA,TRBJ2-4,TRBV6-5,NA,16,CASSSPGAVTKNIQYF,TGTGCCAGCAGTTCCCCAGGGGCTGTGACCAAAAACATTCAGTACTTC
NA,TRBJ1-4,TRBV19,TRBD1,16,CASTQLGFDRGKKLFF,TGTGCCAGTACCCAGCTAGGGTTCGACAGGGGTAAAAAACTGTTTTTT
once,TRBJ1-6,TRBV27,NA,12,CASRTANSPLHF,TGTGCCAGCAGAACCGCAAATTCACCCCTCCACTTT